The 13 T cell receptor beta chains in this list originate from one sample, sequenced in a study of CD8 T cells in Susac syndrome. The RNA, about 0.5 to 1 ug, was put through reverse transcription using random hexamers. In TCRdb, the immunoSEQ multiplex PCR reads were re-called with MiXCR into one record per CDR3 protein. The profile shows 200,000 or so distinct CDR3 sequences, about 94% of them singletons. Source material: CD4+ T cells from PBMCs. The receptors stem from a human donor with Susac syndrome.

The chain combines TRBV20-1 with TRBJ2-7; D unclear. CDR3 size: 12 residues. Germline lookup yields CDR1 DFQATT and CDR2 SNEGSKA (reference sequence). CDR3 loop: CRPIYTAYEQYF. CDR3 nucleotides: TGCAGGCCGATCTACACAGCTTACGAGCAGTACTTC.

CDR3 DNA sequence: TGTGCCACCAGCAGAGATCGTCCCGGAGATACGCAGTATTTT. Protein: CATSRDRPGDTQYF. The chain couples TRBV15 to TRBJ2-3; D unclear. V was shortened by 0 bases and J by 5 bases, with 9 bases between the two germline ends. This CDR3 is built from 14 residues. The germline CDR1 and CDR2 sequences are LNHNV and YYDKDF (reference sequence).

The chain employs TRBV19 and TRBJ2-2; D remains ambiguous. The V end lost 0 bases, the J end lost 9 bases, and 2 bases lay between the germline ends. The CDR3 loop spans 11 amino acids. Germline-derived CDR1 and CDR2 are LNHDA and SQIVND (reference sequence). CDR3 DNA sequence: TGTGCCAGTAGTATAGACAGGGAGCTGTTTTTT. The encoded protein is CASSIDRELFF.

This clonotype was observed a few times. CDR3: CATSRDTSYEQYF. The DNA for the CDR3 is TGTGCCACCAGCAGGGACACCTCCTACGAGCAGTACTTC. V gene TRBV15 combines with J gene TRBJ2-7; maybe TRBD1 (5 bases). Germline CDR1 reads LNHNV; CDR2 reads YYDKDF (reference sequence). This CDR3 region has 13 residues. The ends were cut back, 3 bases at V and 0 bases at J, with 6 bases in the middle.

The chain is built from TRBV5-4 and TRBJ1-6; D is ambiguous. The CDR3 loop spans 14 amino acids. V was trimmed by 10 bases and J by 0 bases, leaving 11 bases between them. CDR1 is SGHNT and CDR2 is YYREEE in the germline V gene (reference sequence). DNA for the CDR3: TGTGCCCGGAGGGTTAGCTCCTATAATTCACCCCTCCACTTT. Translating it yields CARRVSSYNSPLHF.

V and J are TRBV7-2 and TRBJ2-1; 7 nucleotides match TRBD2. In germline, CDR1 is SGHTA, CDR2 FQGNSA. The V segment lost 4 bases and the J segment 1 base; nucleotides outside the gene matches: 4. The CDR3 spans 15 residues. The DNA of the CDR3 is TGTGCCAGCAGCTCTAGCGGCCAATCCTACAATGAGCAGTTCTTC. Translation: CASSSSGQSYNEQFF.

This chain joins TRBV7-6 and TRBJ2-7; the D gene is possibly TRBD2 (6 bases). CDR1 is SGHVS and CDR2 is FNYEAQ in the germline V gene. The V gene lost 2 bases and the J gene lost 4 bases, with 12 bases spanning the gap. CDR3 length: 14 residues. CDR3 in amino acids: CASSLWGVGYEQYF. CDR3 DNA: TGTGCCAGCAGCTTATGGGGGGTTGGGTACGAGCAGTACTTC.

This clonotype was recorded once. The chain couples TRBV19 to TRBJ2-7; 9 bases fit TRBD1. V trimming: 5 bases; J trimming: 6 bases; junction bases outside the gene matches: 5. The CDR3 totals 13 residues. The germline V gene has CDR1 LNHDA and CDR2 SQIVND (reference sequence). CDR3 DNA: TGTGCCAGTAGTGGGACAGGGCGAGGCGAGCAGTACTTC. Its protein product is CASSGTGRGEQYF.

This clonotype was seen just once. V gene TRBV29-1 combines with J gene TRBJ2-3, with TRBD2 matching 10 bases. Per the germline V gene, CDR1 is SQVTM and CDR2 is ANQGSEA. CDR3 length: 14 residues. With V trimmed by 6 bases and J by 1 base, 4 bases remained unmatched. The CDR3 spells CSVPAGGGTDTQYF. DNA of the CDR3: TGCAGCGTCCCAGCGGGGGGGGGCACAGATACGCAGTATTTT.

CDR3 residues: CATSDTRLQYF. Here the CDR3 DNA reads TGTGCCACCAGTGACACCCGCTTGCAGTATTTT. This sequence joins TRBV24-1 and TRBJ2-3; D call uncertain. There are 11 residues in the CDR3. Germline V CDR1 and CDR2: KGHDR, SFDVKD. V lost 4 bases to trimming and J lost 11 bases, with 9 bases between them.

CDR3 nucleotide sequence: TGCAGTGCTAGGTCATCATACGAGCAGTACTTC. Translated: CSARSSYEQYF. V gene TRBV20-1 combines with J gene TRBJ2-7, with D uncertain. With 3 bases removed from V and 4 bases from J, the gap between germline ends came to 7 bases. The CDR3 extends over 11 amino acids. The germline V gene has CDR1 DFQATT and CDR2 SNEGSKA (reference sequence).

This clonotype was detected a few times. The chain couples TRBV19 to TRBJ2-3; D is perhaps TRBD1 (5 bases). V dropped 5 bases and J dropped 2 bases, with 11 bases sitting between them. The CDR3 sequence is 14 residues long. Germline V CDR1 and CDR2: LNHDA, SQIVND (reference sequence). CDR3 loop: CASSLGHPTDTQYF. The CDR3 coding sequence is TGTGCCAGTAGTCTTGGACACCCCACAGATACGCAGTATTTT.

The J gene is TRBJ2-3, the V gene TRBV7-9; no definite D call. The CDR3 contains 17 residues. V was shortened by 5 bases and J by 3 bases, with 21 bases between the two germline ends. Germline V lookup: CDR1 SEHNR, CDR2 FQNEAQ (reference sequence). CDR3 nucleotides: TGTGCCAGCAGCCCCCTTGACGGAACTTTCCCGACAGATACGCAGTATTTT. Translation: CASSPLDGTFPTDTQYF.